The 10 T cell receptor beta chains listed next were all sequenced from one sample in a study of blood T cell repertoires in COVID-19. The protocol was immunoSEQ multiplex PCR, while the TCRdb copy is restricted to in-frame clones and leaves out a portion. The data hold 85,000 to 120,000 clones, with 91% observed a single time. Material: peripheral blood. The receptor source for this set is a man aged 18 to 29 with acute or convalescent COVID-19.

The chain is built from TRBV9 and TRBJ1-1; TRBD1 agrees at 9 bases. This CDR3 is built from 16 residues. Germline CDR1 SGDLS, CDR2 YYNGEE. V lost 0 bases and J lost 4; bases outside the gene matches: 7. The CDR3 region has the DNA TGTGCCAGCAGCGTAGGGACAGGGGAACATGGCACTGAAGCTTTCTTT. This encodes CASSVGTGEHGTEAFF.

CDR3 in amino acids: CASSFPGGTFYEQYF. The CDR3 DNA follows: TGTGCCAGCAGTTTCCCAGGGGGTACCTTCTACGAGCAGTACTTC. V gene TRBV27 combines with J gene TRBJ2-7; 7 bases match TRBD1. CDR1 and CDR2 from the germline V gene are MNHEY and SMNVEV (reference sequence). CDR3 length equals 15 residues. Trimming removed 3 bases from V and 3 bases from J; junction bases left unmatched: 8.

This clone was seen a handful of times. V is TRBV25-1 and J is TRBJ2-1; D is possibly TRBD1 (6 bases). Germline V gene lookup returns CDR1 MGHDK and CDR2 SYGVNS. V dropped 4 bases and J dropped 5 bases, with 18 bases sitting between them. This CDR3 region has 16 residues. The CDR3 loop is CASSGSYAGGDNEQFF. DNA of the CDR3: TGTGCCAGCAGTGGATCCTATGCTGGGGGCGACAATGAGCAGTTCTTC.

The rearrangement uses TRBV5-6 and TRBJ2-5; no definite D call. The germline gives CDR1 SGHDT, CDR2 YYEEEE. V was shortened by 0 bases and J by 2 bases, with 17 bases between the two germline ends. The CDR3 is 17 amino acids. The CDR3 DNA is TGTGCCAGCAGCTTGGGGGCCTTTTTGGGCCGACAAGAGACCCAGTACTTC. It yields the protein CASSLGAFLGRQETQYF.

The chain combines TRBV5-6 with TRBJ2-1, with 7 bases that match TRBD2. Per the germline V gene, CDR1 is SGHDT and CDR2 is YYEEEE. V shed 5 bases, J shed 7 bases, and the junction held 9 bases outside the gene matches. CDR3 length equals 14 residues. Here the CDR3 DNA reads TGTGCCAGCAGTTCGTGGACTAGGGTTAATGAGCAGTTCTTC. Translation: CASSSWTRVNEQFF.

CDR3 region: CASSLIGFSPLHF. The CDR3 DNA sequence: TGTGCCAGTAGTTTGATCGGGTTCTCACCCCTCCACTTT. V is TRBV19 and J is TRBJ1-6; D uncertain. The CDR3 is 13 amino acids. Germline CDR1 reads LNHDA; CDR2 reads SQIVND (reference sequence). V lost 5 bases, J lost 10 bases, and 12 bases lay in between.

CDR3 residues: CASSHPDYYNSPLHF. Written as DNA, the CDR3 is TGCGCCAGCAGCCACCCGGACTACTATAATTCACCCCTCCACTTT. The rearrangement links TRBV4-1 to TRBJ1-6; D ambiguous. CDR1 is MGHRA, CDR2 YSYEKL, per germline. The CDR3 has 15 amino acids. The germline V and J ends were trimmed by 3 bases and 3 bases, with 9 bases remaining between them.

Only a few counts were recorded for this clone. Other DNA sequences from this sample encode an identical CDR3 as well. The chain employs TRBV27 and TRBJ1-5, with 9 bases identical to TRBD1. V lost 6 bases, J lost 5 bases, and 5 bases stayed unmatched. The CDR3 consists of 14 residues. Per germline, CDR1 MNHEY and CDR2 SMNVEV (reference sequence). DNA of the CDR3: TGTGCCAGCAGCGCAACAGGGGGCCATCAGCCCCAGCATTTT. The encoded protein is CASSATGGHQPQHF.

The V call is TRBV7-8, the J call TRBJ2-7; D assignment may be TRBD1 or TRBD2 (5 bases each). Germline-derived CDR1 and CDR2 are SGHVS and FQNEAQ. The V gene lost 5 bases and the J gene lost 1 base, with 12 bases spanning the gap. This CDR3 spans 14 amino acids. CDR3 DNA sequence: TGTGCCAGCAGCATAGGGACGGGGTCCTACGAGCAGTACTTC. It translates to CASSIGTGSYEQYF.

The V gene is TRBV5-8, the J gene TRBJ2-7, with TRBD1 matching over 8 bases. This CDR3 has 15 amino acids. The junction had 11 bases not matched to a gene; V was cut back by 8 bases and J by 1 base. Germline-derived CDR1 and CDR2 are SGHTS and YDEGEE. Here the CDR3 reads CASFPITGGSYEQYF. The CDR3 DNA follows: TGTGCCAGTTTCCCCATTACAGGGGGATCCTACGAGCAGTACTTC.